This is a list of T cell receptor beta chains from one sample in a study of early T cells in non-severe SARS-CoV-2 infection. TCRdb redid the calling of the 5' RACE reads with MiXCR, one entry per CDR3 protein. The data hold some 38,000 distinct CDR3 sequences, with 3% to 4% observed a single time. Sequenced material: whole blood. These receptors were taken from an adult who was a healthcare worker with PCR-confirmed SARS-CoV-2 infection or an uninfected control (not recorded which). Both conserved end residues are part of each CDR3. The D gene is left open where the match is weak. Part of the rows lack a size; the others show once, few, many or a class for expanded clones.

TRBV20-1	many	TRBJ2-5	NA	CSARARLQETQYF	TGCAGTGCTAGAGCGCGACTTCAAGAGACCCAGTACTTC
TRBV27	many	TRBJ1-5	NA	CASSLRPGNQPQHF	TGTGCCAGCAGTTTAAGACCTGGCAATCAGCCCCAGCATTTT
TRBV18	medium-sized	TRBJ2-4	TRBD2	CASSPPLAGGSKNIQYF	TGTGCCAGCTCACCACCGCTAGCGGGGGGCTCCAAAAACATTCAGTACTTC
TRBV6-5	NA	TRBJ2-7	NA	CASSYRVDSSIPYEQYF	TGTGCCAGCAGTTACAGGGTGGATAGTTCGATCCCATACGAGCAGTACTTC
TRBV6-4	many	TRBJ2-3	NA	CASSDGGSRHTDTQYF	TGTGCCAGCAGTGACGGAGGGTCGAGGCACACAGATACGCAGTATTTT
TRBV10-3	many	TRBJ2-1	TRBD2	CAISGLADYNEQFF	TGTGCCATCAGTGGACTAGCGGACTACAATGAGCAGTTCTTC
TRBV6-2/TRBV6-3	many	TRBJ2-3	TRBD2	CASSYSSSGRAGTDTQYF	TGTGCCAGCAGTTACTCGTCTAGCGGGAGGGCCGGCACAGATACGCAGTATTTT
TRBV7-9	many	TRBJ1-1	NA	CASSLGDDEAFF	TGTGCCAGCAGCTTAGGGGACGATGAAGCTTTCTTT
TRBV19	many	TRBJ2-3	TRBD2	CASSRSSGSTDTQYF	TGTGCCAGTAGTCGCTCTAGCGGTAGCACAGATACGCAGTATTTT
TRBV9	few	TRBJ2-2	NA	CASSVAAGRNTGELFF	TGTGCCAGCAGCGTAGCGGCAGGGAGGAACACCGGGGAGCTGTTTTTT
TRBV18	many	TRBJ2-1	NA	CASSQGIPEQFF	TGTGCCAGCTCACAAGGCATTCCTGAGCAGTTCTTC
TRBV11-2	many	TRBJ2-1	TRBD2	CASSLESAGGEQFF	TGTGCCAGCAGCTTAGAGTCCGCGGGGGGAGAGCAGTTCTTC
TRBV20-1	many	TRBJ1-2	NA	CSARGVGYTF	TGCAGTGCTAGGGGGGTTGGCTACACCTTC
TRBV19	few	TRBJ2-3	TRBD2	CASSIGRGDTQYF	TGTGCCAGTAGTATCGGGCGGGGGGATACGCAGTATTTT
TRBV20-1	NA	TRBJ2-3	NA	CSATPAGDTQYF	TGCAGTGCAACCCCCGCCGGGGATACGCAGTATTTT
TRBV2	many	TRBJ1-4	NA	CASSESPRDEKLFF	TGTGCCAGCAGTGAGAGTCCCAGGGATGAAAAACTGTTTTTT
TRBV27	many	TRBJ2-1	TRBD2	CASGGDGTYNEQFF	TGTGCCTCTGGGGGGGACGGAACATACAATGAGCAGTTCTTC
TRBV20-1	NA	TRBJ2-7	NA	CSALRTTPYEQYF	TGCAGTGCTTTACGGACTACACCCTACGAGCAGTACTTC
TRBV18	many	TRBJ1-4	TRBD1	CASSPTGTGGGDEKLFF	TGTGCCAGCTCACCCACCGGGACAGGGGGAGGAGATGAAAAACTGTTTTTT
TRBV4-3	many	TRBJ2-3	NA	CASSHQLISTDTQYF	TGCGCCAGCAGCCATCAACTAATTAGCACAGATACGCAGTATTTT
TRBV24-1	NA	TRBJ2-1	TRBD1	CATSDLTGGNEQFF	TGTGCCACCAGTGATTTGACAGGGGGCAATGAGCAGTTCTTC
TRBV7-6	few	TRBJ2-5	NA	CASSRGLGETQYF	TGTGCCAGCAGCCGCGGGCTTGGAGAGACCCAGTACTTC
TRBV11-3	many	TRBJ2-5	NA	CASSLTAETQYF	TGTGCCAGCAGCTTAACAGCGGAGACCCAGTACTTC
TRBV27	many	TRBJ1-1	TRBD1	CASSLLDRGPLTEAFF	TGTGCCAGCAGTTTGTTGGACAGGGGGCCCCTCACTGAAGCTTTCTTT
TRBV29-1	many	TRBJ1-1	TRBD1	CSVVDPGGAFF	TGCAGCGTCGTTGACCCAGGGGGAGCTTTCTTT
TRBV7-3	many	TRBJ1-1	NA	CASHEDRNTEAFF	TGTGCCAGCCACGAGGACAGGAACACTGAAGCTTTCTTT
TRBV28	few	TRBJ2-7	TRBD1	CASRGTGGAGEQYF	TGTGCCAGCAGAGGGACAGGGGGCGCGGGGGAGCAGTACTTC
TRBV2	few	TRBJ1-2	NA	CASSEAARNYGYTF	TGTGCCAGCAGTGAAGCGGCCAGGAACTATGGCTACACCTTC
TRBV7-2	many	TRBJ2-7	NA	CASTPGLSSSYEQYF	TGTGCCAGCACTCCCGGTCTTTCCAGTTCCTACGAGCAGTACTTC